These 18 T cell receptor beta chains came from one sample sequenced in a study of control samples from healthy donors and cancer patients. Using immunoSEQ multiplex PCR, the repertoire was profiled, and TCRdb retains in-frame clones only, with some absent. In the table there are about 100,000 clones, roughly 90% of which are singletons. Sequencing was done on a sample of blood. These receptors all stem from a woman between 50 and 59 years old in good health.

The gene calls are TRBV12-5 and TRBJ1-2; 9 bases are shared with TRBD1. The V gene end was trimmed by 3 bases and the J gene end by 8 bases; junction bases not matched to a gene: 13. The CDR3 runs 16 residues. The germline CDR1 and CDR2 sequences are LGHNT and FRNRAP. This CDR3 reads CASGFGQGIPVKGYTF. Here the CDR3 DNA reads TGTGCTAGTGGTTTCGGACAGGGGATTCCGGTTAAGGGCTACACCTTC.

The rearrangement joins TRBV6-5 to TRBJ2-5; tentatively, D is TRBD1 (6 bases). Trimming shortened V by 2 bases and J by 5 bases, and 15 bases separated the two germline ends. The CDR3 runs 15 residues. The germline V gene encodes CDR1 MNHEY and CDR2 SVGAGI. The DNA of the CDR3 is TGTGCCAGCAGTTACAGCAGGGGCGCAGGGGAGACCCAGTACTTC. This translates into CASSYSRGAGETQYF.

This chain links TRBV7-3 with TRBJ2-3; possibly TRBD1 for D (6 bases). The CDR3 spans 15 residues. V was shortened by 3 bases and J by 0 bases, with 10 bases between the two germline ends. In germline, CDR1 is SGHTA, CDR2 FQGTGA. DNA of the CDR3: TGTGCCAGCAGCTTTAGGCAGGGGAGCACAGATACGCAGTATTTT. Its protein product is CASSFRQGSTDTQYF.

This clone has only one observation. This chain links TRBV9 with TRBJ2-3; the D is unclear. The ends were cut back, 0 bases at V and 2 bases at J, with 10 bases in the middle. Looked up from germline, CDR1 is SGDLS and CDR2 is YYNGEE. The CDR3 runs to 15 residues. CDR3 protein: CASSVDPKITDTQYF. CDR3 nucleotide sequence: TGTGCCAGCAGCGTAGACCCCAAAATCACAGATACGCAGTATTTT. Full variable domain (rest looked up from reference TRBV9 and TRBJ2-3): DSGVTQTPKHLITATGQRVTLRCSPRSGDLSVYWYQQSLDQGLQFLIQYYNGEERAKGNILERFSAQQFPDLHSELNLSSLELGDSALYFCASSVDPKITDTQYFGPGTRLTVL.

The chain joins TRBV5-1 to TRBJ1-2; D perhaps matches TRBD1 (5 bases). V gave up 3 bases and J gave up 2 bases, with 11 bases separating them. The CDR3 consists of 14 residues. From germline, CDR1 is SGHRS and CDR2 YFSETQ. The CDR3 sequence: CASSSAGGNYGYTF. CDR3 nucleotides: TGCGCCAGCAGCTCCGCCGGGGGAAACTATGGCTACACCTTC. Filled out from reference TRBV5-1 and TRBJ1-2, the complete variable domain reads KAGVTQTPRYLIKTRGQQVTLSCSPISGHRSVSWYQQTPGQGLQFLFEYFSETQRNKGNFPGRFSGRQFSNSRSEMNVSTLELGDSALYLCASSSAGGNYGYTFGSGTRLTVV.

CDR3: CASSYRGTGRWNSPLHF. The CDR3 DNA follows: TGTGCCAGCAGTTACCGTGGGACAGGGAGGTGGAATTCACCCCTCCACTTT. This chain connects TRBV6-2 or TRBV6-3 to TRBJ1-6; 9 bases line up with TRBD1. The CDR3 contains 17 residues. Trimming removed 2 bases from V and 7 bases from J; junction bases left unmatched: 9. Germline lookup yields CDR1 MNHEY and CDR2 SVGEGT.

This chain connects TRBV19 to TRBJ2-5, with 10 bases that match TRBD1. Looked up from germline, CDR1 is LNHDA and CDR2 is SQIVND (reference sequence). CDR3 length equals 13 residues. With V trimmed by 6 bases and J by 5 bases, 3 bases remained unmatched. The CDR3 protein is CASRDRGLETQYF. DNA of the CDR3: TGTGCCAGTAGGGACAGGGGGTTGGAGACCCAGTACTTC.

Details on this clone: One junction end does not reproduce the germline sequence, and a read error may be involved. This chain joins TRBV5-1 and TRBJ2-5; 10 nucleotides match TRBD2. This CDR3 comprises 17 residues. Germline CDR1 and CDR2: SGHRS and YFSETQ. The CDR3 region is CARSRERGGRRRETQYF. The DNA of the CDR3 is TGCGCCCGCAGCCGGGAGCGGGGGGGCCGTAGAAGGGAGACCCAGTACTTC.

The chain uses TRBV7-9 and TRBJ2-7; D remains ambiguous. CDR3 length equals 14 residues. CDR1 and CDR2 from the germline V gene are SEHNR and FQNEAQ (reference sequence). The V gene lost 0 bases and the J gene lost 1 base, with 7 bases spanning the gap. CDR3 DNA sequence: TGTGCCAGCAGCTTAGCGTCCTCTTCCTACGAGCAGTACGTC. It codes for CASSLASSSYEQYV.

The J gene is TRBJ1-2, the V gene TRBV4-3, with D maybe TRBD1 (5 bases). The V end lost 0 bases, the J end lost 6 bases, and 17 bases lay between the germline ends. Germline V lookup: CDR1 LGHNA, CDR2 YSLEER. CDR3 length equals 16 residues. The CDR3 nucleotides read TGCGCCAGCAGCCAAGATTGGGGAGGGGCCCCCGATGGCTACACCTTC. Translating it yields CASSQDWGGAPDGYTF.

In this sample, this clone turned up once. The V call is TRBV29-1, the J call TRBJ2-5; no definite D call. The CDR3 has 11 amino acids. Trimming shortened V by 6 bases and J by 7 bases, and 12 bases separated the two germline ends. Germline lookup yields CDR1 SQVTM and CDR2 ANQGSEA. DNA of the CDR3: TGCAGCGTGGGTGAAGGTGTGACCCAGTACTTC. It codes for CSVGEGVTQYF.

CDR3 protein: CASSQAGPTFNSPLHF. CDR3 DNA sequence: TGCGCCAGCAGCCAAGCCGGGCCGACATTTAATTCACCCCTCCACTTT. This chain connects TRBV4-3 to TRBJ1-6; D unclear. The ends were cut back, 1 base at V and 6 bases at J, with 13 bases in the middle. This CDR3 is built from 16 residues. Looked up from germline, CDR1 is LGHNA and CDR2 is YSLEER.

The CDR3 DNA reads TGTGCCAGCAGCCTTCAGGGCCTTCGCACAGATACGCAGTATTTT. Translated: CASSLQGLRTDTQYF. The V and J genes are TRBV5-6 and TRBJ2-3, with a tentative D call TRBD1 (5 bases). Trimming stripped 4 bases from V and 1 base from J, with 13 bases between. In germline, CDR1 is SGHDT, CDR2 YYEEEE. CDR3 length: 15 residues.

The chain recombines TRBV6-5 with TRBJ1-2; D might be TRBD1 (6 bases). Germline lookup yields CDR1 MNHEY and CDR2 SVGAGI. This CDR3 spans 16 amino acids. V lost 4 bases and J lost 6, with 21 bases in between. The CDR3 DNA sequence: TGTGCCAGCAGTTTCTTTCTGAGGGAGGGGGTGAATGGCTACACCTTC. This gives the protein CASSFFLREGVNGYTF.

This clone was seen a single time. The chain uses TRBV5-1 and TRBJ2-7; D uncertain. Trimming removed 4 bases at V and 4 bases at J, with 9 bases between. This CDR3 contains 12 residues. Looked up from germline, CDR1 is SGHRS and CDR2 is YFSETQ. Here the CDR3 reads CASSRTDYEQYF. Written as DNA, the CDR3 is TGCGCCAGCAGCCGAACTGATTACGAGCAGTACTTC.

The V call is TRBV6-2 or TRBV6-3, the J call TRBJ2-2; 7 nucleotides agree with TRBD2. The CDR3 consists of 15 residues. Losses at the gene ends were 5 bases for V and 3 bases for J; bases not matched to a gene: 6. Germline CDR1 is MNHEY and CDR2 is SVGEGT. CDR3 DNA sequence: TGTGCCAGCAGTGACCGGGAGGCAGACACCGGGGAGCTGTTTTTT. This encodes CASSDREADTGELFF.

The CDR3 coding sequence is TGTGCCAGCAGCTTGAGGACTAGCGGGGTTTACTACAATGAGCAGTTCTTC. This sequence encodes CASSLRTSGVYYNEQFF. V and J are TRBV11-2 and TRBJ2-1; TRBD2 matches at 12 bases. The CDR3 spans 17 residues. CDR1 and CDR2 (germline): SGHAT, FQNNGV. J gave up 3 bases and V 3 bases, and 6 bases lay outside the gene matches. Drawing the rest from reference TRBV11-2 and TRBJ2-1, the complete variable domain is EAGVAQSPRYKIIEKRQSVAFWCNPISGHATLYWYQQILGQGPKLLIQFQNNGVVDDSQLPKDRFSAERLKGVDSTLKIQPAKLEDSAVYLCASSLRTSGVYYNEQFFGPGTRLTVL.

This clone was recorded at least ten times. J is TRBJ1-1 and V is TRBV27, with 9 bases aligning to TRBD1. CDR1 and CDR2 (germline): MNHEY, SMNVEV (reference sequence). The V and J ends lost 0 bases and 8 bases, in that order; junction bases with no gene match: 4. The CDR3 sequence is 14 residues long. DNA for the CDR3: TGTGCCAGCAGTTTATCGGTAGACAGGGGGGAAGCTTTCTTT. Its translation is CASSLSVDRGEAFF.